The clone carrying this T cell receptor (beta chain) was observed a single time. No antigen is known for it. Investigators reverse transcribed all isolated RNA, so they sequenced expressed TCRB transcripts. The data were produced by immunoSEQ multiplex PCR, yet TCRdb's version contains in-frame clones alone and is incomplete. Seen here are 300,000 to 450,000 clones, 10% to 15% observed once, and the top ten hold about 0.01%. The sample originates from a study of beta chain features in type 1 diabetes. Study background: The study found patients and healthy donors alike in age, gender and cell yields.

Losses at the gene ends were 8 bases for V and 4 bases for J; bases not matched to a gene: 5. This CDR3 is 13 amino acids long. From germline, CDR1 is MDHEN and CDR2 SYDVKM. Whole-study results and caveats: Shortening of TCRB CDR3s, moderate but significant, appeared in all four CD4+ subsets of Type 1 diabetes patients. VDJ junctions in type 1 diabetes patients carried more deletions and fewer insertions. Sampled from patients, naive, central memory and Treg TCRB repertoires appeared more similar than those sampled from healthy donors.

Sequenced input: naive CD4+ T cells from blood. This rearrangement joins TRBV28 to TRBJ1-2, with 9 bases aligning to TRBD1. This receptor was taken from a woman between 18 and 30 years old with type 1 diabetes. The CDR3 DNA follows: TGTGCCAGCGCCGTGGGACAGGGCTATGGCTACACCTTC. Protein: CASAVGQGYGYTF.